Listed here is a single T cell receptor (beta chain). The target antigen is unknown. The germline V and J ends were trimmed by 2 bases and 6 bases, with 8 bases remaining between them. The CDR3 has 12 residues. CDR1 and CDR2 from the germline V gene are SGHNT and YYREEE (reference sequence). These data belong to a study of long-term antiretroviral therapy in people with HIV. Study outcomes and limitations: The clones with expansion before ART were dominant in the repertoire at all time points. Diversity went up after ART and still fell short of transplant donor controls.

The assay used was immunoSEQ (version v3.0), run at survey level. TCRdb keeps only in-frame clones here, not all; method: immunoSEQ multiplex PCR. The sample lists 31,000 or so clones, approximately 96% occurring once. The chain has TRBV5-4 and TRBJ1-1, with D uncertain. The origin of this receptor is a young man with HIV. The source was unsorted PBMCs, collected approximately 6.6 years after starting antiretroviral therapy. The CDR3 nucleotides are TGTGCCAGCAGCTTAGGTCTGGCTGAAGCTTTCTTT. Translating gives CASSLGLAEAFF. Drawing the rest from reference TRBV5-4 and TRBJ1-1, the complete variable domain is ETGVTQSPTHLIKTRGQQVTLRCSSQSGHNTVSWYQQALGQGPQFIFQYYREEENGRGNFPPRFSGLQFPNYSSELNVNALELDDSALYLCASSLGLAEAFFGQGTRLTVV.